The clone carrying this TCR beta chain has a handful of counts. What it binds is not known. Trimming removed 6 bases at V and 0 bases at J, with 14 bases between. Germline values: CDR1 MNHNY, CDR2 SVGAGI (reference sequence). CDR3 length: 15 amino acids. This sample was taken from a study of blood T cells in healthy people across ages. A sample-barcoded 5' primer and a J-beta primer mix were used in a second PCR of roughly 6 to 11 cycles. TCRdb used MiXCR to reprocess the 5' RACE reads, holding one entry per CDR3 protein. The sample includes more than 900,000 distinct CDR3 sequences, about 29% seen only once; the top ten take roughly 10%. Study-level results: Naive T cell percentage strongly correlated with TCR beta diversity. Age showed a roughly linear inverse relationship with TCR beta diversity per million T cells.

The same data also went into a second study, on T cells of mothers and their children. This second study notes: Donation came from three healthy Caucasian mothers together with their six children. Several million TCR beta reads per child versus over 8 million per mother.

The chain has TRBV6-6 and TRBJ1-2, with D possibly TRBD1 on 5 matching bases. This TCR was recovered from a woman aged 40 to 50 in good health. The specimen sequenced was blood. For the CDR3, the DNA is TGTGCCAGCAGAGAACGGGACTTAGCTAACTATGGCTACACCTTC. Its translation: CASRERDLANYGYTF.